The clone carrying this T cell receptor (beta chain) was seen at least ten times. The antigen remains undetermined. Trimming took 8 bases from V and 4 from J, leaving 16 bases between them. Germline V gene sequence: CDR1 SEHNR, CDR2 FQNEAQ (reference sequence). This CDR3 contains 14 residues. These data belong to a study of human T cells and chemical hapten exposure. Overall study results and limits: Patch test score tracked positively with PT1 expanded TCR counts.

Stated time point: patch test 2, 6 weeks after DPC sensitization. The treatment is: therapeutic diphenylcyclopropenone sensitization with weekly scalp DPC. Within the library, unique molecular identifiers were attached to each individual cDNA molecule. The authors' processing: Sample TCR totals centred on a median of roughly 96,000, ranging about 20,000 to 750,000. TCRdb fed the RACE reads into MiXCR, producing one record per CDR3 protein. TCRdb assigned the V and J calls; the authors' analysis was not used. The sample carries about 94,000 distinct CDR3 sequences, 9.3% recorded once. This clonotype originated in a woman between 35 and 50 years old with alopecia areata. Some clones in this sample may be carry-over from other donors' samples. The input for sequencing was whole blood, taken in connection with sensitization to the hapten diphenylcyclopropenone (DPC). The genes are TRBV7-9 and TRBJ2-3, with unresolved D. Written as DNA, the CDR3 is TGTGCCAGCGGTTTACCCGAGGCCGCAGATACGCAGTATTTT. Its protein product is CASGLPEAADTQYF.